This TCR beta chain was sequenced during a study of CD8 T cells in Susac syndrome. Study-wide results and caveats: The relatively small number of individuals in the TCR sequencing and HLA analysis was acknowledged by the study.

Reverse transcription used about 0.45 to 1 ug RNA and random hexamers. The authors amplified TCR beta CDR3 across 54 Vbeta and 13 Jbeta using immunoSEQ multiplex PCR. From the immunoSEQ multiplex PCR reads, TCRdb called clonotypes with MiXCR, one entry per CDR3 protein. The table lists approximately 120,000 distinct CDR3 sequences, around 94% of them singletons. On this clonotype: Antigen unknown.

The CDR3 is made up of 15 amino acids. The ends lost 6 bases at V and 5 bases at J; junction bases unmatched: 6. CDR1 is KGHSH and CDR2 is LQKENI in the germline V gene. This TCR was recovered from a human donor in good health. Sequences were obtained from CD4+ T cells from PBMCs. The V call is TRBV18, the J call TRBJ1-6, with TRBD1 matching over 8 bases. The CDR3 sequence: CASSLGQADNSPLHF. CDR3 nucleotide sequence: TGTGCCAGCTCTCTGGGACAGGCTGATAATTCACCCCTCCACTTT.